This T cell receptor beta chain was observed in a study of identical twins. Study-wide points: Analyses based on zero insertions could be partly confounded by invariant MAIT and iNKT cells.

The germline V and J ends were trimmed by 3 bases and 3 bases, with 6 bases remaining between them. The CDR3 consists of 12 residues. Germline V gene lookup returns CDR1 SGDLS and CDR2 YYNGEE. Healthy Caucasians were all of the donors. At least ten counts were recorded for this clonotype. Antigen specificity is unknown. cDNA molecules carried unique molecular identifiers, and template switching added a universal primer site. TCRdb reprocessed the 5' RACE reads via MiXCR and lists one record per CDR3 protein. Of 350,000 or so distinct CDR3 sequences listed, 9% to 15% were seen once; the top ten hold approximately 7.6%. This sample was shared with a second study, whose subject was yellow fever vaccine responses in identical twins.

The origin of this receptor is a woman aged 18 to 35 in good health. The chain carries TRBV9 and TRBJ1-2, with unresolved D. The sample was CD8+ T cells sorted from blood. This chain's CDR3 is CASSAGYYGYTF. In DNA form, the CDR3 reads TGTGCCAGCAGCGCAGGTTACTATGGCTACACCTTC.